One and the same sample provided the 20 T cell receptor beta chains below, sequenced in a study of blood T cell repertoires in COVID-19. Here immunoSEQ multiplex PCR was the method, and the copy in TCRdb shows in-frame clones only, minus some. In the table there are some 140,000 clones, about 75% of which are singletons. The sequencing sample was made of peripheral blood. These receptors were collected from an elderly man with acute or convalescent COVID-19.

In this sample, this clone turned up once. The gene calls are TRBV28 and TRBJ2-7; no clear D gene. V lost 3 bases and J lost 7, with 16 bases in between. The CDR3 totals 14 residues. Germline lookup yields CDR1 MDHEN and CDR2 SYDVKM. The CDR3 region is CASSFTNLGGEQYF. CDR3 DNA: TGTGCCAGCAGTTTTACTAATCTGGGTGGGGAGCAGTACTTC.

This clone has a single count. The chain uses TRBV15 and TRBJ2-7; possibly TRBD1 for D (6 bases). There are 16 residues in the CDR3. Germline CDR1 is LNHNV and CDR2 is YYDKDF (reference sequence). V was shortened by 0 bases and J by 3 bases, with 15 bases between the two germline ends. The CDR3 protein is CATSRDLAGEFYEQYF. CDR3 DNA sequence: TGTGCCACCAGCAGAGATTTGGCAGGGGAATTCTACGAGCAGTACTTC.

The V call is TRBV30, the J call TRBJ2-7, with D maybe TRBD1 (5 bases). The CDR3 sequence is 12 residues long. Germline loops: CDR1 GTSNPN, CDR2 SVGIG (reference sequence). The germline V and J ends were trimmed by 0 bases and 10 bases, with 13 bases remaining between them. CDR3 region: CAWSVPGRSQYF. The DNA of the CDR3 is TGTGCCTGGAGTGTACCAGGGCGGTCCCAGTACTTC.

CDR3 in DNA: TGTGCCAGCAGCAAACGTGGAGCGGGGGGAAACAATGAGCAGTTCTTC. The encoded protein is CASSKRGAGGNNEQFF. This chain joins TRBV21-1 and TRBJ2-1; the D call TRBD2 from the table was never checked on the DNA. TRBV21-1 is given as a pseudogene. The CDR3 spans 16 residues.

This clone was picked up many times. The CDR3 protein is CASSSGEIHNEQFF. The CDR3 coding sequence is TGTGCCAGCAGCTCAGGGGAAATTCACAATGAGCAGTTCTTC. The genes are TRBV14 and TRBJ2-1; weak D call: TRBD1 (6 bases). V was cut by 5 bases and J by 5 bases, with 13 bases left in between. This CDR3 has 14 residues. Germline CDR1 reads SGHDN; CDR2 reads FVKESK.

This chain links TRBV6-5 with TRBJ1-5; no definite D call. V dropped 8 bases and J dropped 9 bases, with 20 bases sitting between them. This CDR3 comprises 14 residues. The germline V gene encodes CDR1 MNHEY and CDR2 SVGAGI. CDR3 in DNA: TGTGCCAGCCGCGCTACCGTCGCTGGCGGGCCCCAGCATTTT. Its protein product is CASRATVAGGPQHF.

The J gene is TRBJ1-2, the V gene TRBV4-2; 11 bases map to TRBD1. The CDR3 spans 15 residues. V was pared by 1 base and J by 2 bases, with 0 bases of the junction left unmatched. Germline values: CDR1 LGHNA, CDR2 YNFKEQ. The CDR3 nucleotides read TGTGCCAGCAGCCAAGGGACAGGGGGCAACTATGGCTACACCTTC. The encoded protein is CASSQGTGGNYGYTF.

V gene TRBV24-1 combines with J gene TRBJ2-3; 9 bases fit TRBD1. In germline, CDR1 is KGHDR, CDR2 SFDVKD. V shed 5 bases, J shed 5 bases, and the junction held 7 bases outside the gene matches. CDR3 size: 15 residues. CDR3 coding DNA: TGTGCCACCAGTGCACCGGGACAGGGAGGAGATACGCAGTATTTT. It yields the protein CATSAPGQGGDTQYF.

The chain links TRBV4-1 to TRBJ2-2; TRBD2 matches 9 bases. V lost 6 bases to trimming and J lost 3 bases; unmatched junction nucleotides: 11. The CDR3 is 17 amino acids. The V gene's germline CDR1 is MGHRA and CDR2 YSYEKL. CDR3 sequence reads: CASRGSGGFGYTGELFF. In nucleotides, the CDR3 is TGCGCCAGCAGGGGAAGCGGGGGGTTTGGGTACACCGGGGAGCTGTTTTTT.

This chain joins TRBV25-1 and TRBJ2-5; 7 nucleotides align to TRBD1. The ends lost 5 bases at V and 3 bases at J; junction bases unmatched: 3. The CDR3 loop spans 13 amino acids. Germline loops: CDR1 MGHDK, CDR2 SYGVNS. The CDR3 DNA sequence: TGTGCCAGCAGTACTACAGGGGAAGAGACCCAGTACTTC. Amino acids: CASSTTGEETQYF.

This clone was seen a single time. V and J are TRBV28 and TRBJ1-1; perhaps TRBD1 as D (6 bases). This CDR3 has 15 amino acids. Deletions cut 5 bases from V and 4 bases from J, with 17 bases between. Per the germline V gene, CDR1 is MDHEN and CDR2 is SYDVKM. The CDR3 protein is CASSLANRVGTEAFF. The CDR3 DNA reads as TGTGCCAGCAGTCTAGCTAACAGGGTTGGCACTGAAGCTTTCTTT.

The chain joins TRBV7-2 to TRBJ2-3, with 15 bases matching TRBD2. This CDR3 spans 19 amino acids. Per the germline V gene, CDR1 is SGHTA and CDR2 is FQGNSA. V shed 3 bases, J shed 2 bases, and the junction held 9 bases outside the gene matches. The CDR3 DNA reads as TGTGCCAGCAGCTTGGTAGGGACTAGCGGGGGGCGTATCACAGATACGCAGTATTTT. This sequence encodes CASSLVGTSGGRITDTQYF. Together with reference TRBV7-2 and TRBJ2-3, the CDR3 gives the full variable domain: GAGVSQSPSNKVTEKGKDVELRCDPISGHTALYWYRQSLGQGLEFLIYFQGNSAPDKSGLPSDRFSAERTGGSVSTLTIQRTQQEDSAVYLCASSLVGTSGGRITDTQYFGPGTRLTVL.

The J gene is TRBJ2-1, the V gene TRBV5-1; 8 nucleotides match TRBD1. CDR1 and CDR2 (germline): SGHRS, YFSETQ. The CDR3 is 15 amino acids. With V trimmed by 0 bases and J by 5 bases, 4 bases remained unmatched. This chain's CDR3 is CASSLAGDRNNEQFF. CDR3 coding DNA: TGCGCCAGCAGCTTGGCCGGGGACAGGAACAATGAGCAGTTCTTC.

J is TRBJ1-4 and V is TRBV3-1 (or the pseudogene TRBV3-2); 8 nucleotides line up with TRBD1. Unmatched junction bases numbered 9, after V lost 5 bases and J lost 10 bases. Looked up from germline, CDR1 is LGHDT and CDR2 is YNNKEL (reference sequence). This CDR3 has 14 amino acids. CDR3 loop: CASSKRQGRRKLFF. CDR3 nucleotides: TGTGCCAGCAGCAAAAGACAGGGGCGGCGAAAACTGTTTTTT.

CDR3 sequence (DNA): TGTGCCAGCAGCTTGGCCACGGGACAGGGAGGGTCACCCCTCCACTTT. Translation: CASSLATGQGGSPLHF. The chain links TRBV5-6 to TRBJ1-6, with 9 nucleotides matching TRBD1. The germline gives CDR1 SGHDT, CDR2 YYEEEE. With 0 bases clipped from V and 10 bases from J, the junction kept 8 bases outside the gene matches. The CDR3 is made up of 16 amino acids.

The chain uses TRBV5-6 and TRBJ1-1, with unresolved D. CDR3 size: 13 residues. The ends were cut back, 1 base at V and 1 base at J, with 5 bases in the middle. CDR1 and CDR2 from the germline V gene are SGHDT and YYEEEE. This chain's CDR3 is CASSLLPNTEAFF. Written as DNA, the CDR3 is TGTGCCAGCAGCTTGCTTCCGAACACTGAAGCTTTCTTT.

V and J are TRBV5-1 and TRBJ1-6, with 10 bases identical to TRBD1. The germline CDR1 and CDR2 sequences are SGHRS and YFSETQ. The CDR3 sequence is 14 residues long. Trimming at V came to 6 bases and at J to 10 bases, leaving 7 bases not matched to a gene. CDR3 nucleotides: TGCGCCAGCACCTCCGGGACAGGGGCGTCACCCCTCCACTTT. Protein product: CASTSGTGASPLHF.

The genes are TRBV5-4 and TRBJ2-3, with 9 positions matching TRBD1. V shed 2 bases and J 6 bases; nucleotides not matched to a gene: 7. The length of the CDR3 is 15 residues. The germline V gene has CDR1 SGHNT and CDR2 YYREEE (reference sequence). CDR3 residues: CASSFEQGARDTQYF. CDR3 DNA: TGTGCCAGCAGCTTTGAACAGGGGGCGCGTGATACGCAGTATTTT.

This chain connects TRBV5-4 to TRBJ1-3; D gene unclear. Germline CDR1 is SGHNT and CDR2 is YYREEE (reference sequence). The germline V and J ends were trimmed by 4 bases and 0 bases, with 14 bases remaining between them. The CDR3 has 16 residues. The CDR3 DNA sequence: TGTGCCAGCAGCCGATCTAACCGGGACTCTGGAAACACCATATATTTT. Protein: CASSRSNRDSGNTIYF. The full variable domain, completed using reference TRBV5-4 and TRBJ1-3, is ETGVTQSPTHLIKTRGQQVTLRCSSQSGHNTVSWYQQALGQGPQFIFQYYREEENGRGNFPPRFSGLQFPNYSSELNVNALELDDSALYLCASSRSNRDSGNTIYFGEGSWLTVV.

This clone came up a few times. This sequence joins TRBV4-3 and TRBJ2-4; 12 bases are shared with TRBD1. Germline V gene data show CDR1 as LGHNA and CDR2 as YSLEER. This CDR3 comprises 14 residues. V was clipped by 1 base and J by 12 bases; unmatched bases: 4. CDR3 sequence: CASSQGGTGGNQYF. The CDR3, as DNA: TGCGCCAGCAGCCAAGGGGGGACAGGGGGCAATCAGTACTTC.